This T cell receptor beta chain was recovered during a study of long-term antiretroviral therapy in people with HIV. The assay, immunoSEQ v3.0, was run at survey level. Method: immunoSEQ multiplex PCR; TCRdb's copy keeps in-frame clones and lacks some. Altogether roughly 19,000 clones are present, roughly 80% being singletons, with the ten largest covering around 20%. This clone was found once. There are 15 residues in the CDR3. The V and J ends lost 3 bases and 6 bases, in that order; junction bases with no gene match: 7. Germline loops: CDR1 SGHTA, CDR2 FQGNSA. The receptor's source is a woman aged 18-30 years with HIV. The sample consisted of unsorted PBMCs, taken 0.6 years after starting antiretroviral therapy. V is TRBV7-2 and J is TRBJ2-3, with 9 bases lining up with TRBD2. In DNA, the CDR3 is TGTGCCAGCAGCTTTGGCGGGAGGGTTTCGGATACGCAGTATTTT. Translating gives CASSFGGRVSDTQYF.